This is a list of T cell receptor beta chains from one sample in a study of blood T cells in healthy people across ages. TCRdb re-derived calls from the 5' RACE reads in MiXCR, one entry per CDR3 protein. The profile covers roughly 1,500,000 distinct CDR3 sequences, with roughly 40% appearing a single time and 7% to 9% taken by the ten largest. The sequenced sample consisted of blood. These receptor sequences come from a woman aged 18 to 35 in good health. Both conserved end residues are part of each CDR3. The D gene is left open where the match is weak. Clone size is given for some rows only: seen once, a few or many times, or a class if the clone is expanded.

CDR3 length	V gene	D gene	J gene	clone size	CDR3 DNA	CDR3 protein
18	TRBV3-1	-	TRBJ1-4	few	TGTGCCAGCAGCCAAGGTCCCACCGGGGGCCTAACTAATGAAAAACTGTTTTTT	CASSQGPTGGLTNEKLFF
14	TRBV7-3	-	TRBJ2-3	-	TGTGCCAGCAGCGCAAGAGTGCCCACAGATACGCAGTATTTT	CASSARVPTDTQYF
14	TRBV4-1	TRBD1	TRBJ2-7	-	TGCGCCAGCAGCCTCCACCAGGGGGCCTACGAGCAGTACTTC	CASSLHQGAYEQYF
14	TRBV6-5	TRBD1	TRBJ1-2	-	TGTGCCAGCACCTTGCGACAGGGGGCCTGTGGCTACACCTTC	CASTLRQGACGYTF
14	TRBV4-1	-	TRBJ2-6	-	TGCGCCAGCAGCCCCGTCTCTGGGGCCAACGTCCCGACTTTC	CASSPVSGANVPTF
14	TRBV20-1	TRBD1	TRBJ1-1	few	TGCAGTGCCGCCGACAGGGTGGGTCACACTGAAGCTTTCTTT	CSAADRVGHTEAFF
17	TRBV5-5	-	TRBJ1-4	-	TGTGCCAGCAGCTTCCCCGGGCACCAACTTAGTAATGAAAAACTGTTTTTT	CASSFPGHQLSNEKLFF
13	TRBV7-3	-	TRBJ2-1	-	TGTGCCAGCAGCTTACTCAGCCACAATGAGCAGTTCTTC	CASSLLSHNEQFF
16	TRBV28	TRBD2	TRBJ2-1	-	TGTGCCAGCAGTTTCACGACTAGCGGGGGGGCCAATGAGCAGTTCTTC	CASSFTTSGGANEQFF
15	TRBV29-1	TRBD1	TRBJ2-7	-	TGCAGCGTTGAGGCCCCCAGGGGGAACTCCTACGAGCAGTACTTC	CSVEAPRGNSYEQYF
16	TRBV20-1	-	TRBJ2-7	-	TGCAGTGCTGGAGATCTCGGTAGGGGCGCTACCTACGAGCAGTACTTC	CSAGDLGRGATYEQYF
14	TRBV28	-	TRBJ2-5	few	TGTGCCAGCAGTGCCCCACAGTTCCCGGAGACCCAGTACTTC	CASSAPQFPETQYF
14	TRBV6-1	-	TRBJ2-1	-	TGTGCCAGCAGGCCCGCCGGCCGCTCCAATGAGCAGTTCTTC	CASRPAGRSNEQFF
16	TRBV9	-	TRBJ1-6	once	TGTGCCAGCAGCGTAGCCCCCTCTCGAGGAAATTCACCCCTCCACTTT	CASSVAPSRGNSPLHF
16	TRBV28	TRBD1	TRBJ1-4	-	TGTGCCAGCACCCAAATGGGACAGGGAACTAATGAAAAACTGTTTTTT	CASTQMGQGTNEKLFF
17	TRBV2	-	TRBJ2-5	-	TGTGCCAGCAGTGCGGCTTATTGGACAAATGATAGGGAGACCCAGTACTTC	CASSAAYWTNDRETQYF
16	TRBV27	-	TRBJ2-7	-	TGTGCCAGCAGTTTATTTCTGGGGCCACCTTCCTACGAGCAGTACTTC	CASSLFLGPPSYEQYF
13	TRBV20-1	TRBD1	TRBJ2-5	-	TGCAGTGCTTCTTCGACAGGGCGAGAGACCCAGTACTTC	CSASSTGRETQYF
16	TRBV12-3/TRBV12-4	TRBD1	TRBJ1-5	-	TGTGCCAGCAGTCCCCGACAGGGTCGGGGCAATCAGCCCCAGCATTTT	CASSPRQGRGNQPQHF
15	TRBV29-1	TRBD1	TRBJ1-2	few	TGCAGCGTTCGGGTTAGGACAGGGTTAAACTATGGCTACACCTTC	CSVRVRTGLNYGYTF
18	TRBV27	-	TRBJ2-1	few	TGTGCCAGCAGTTTATCTGGAATAGTTACAGGGTACTTCAATGAGCAGTTCTTC	CASSLSGIVTGYFNEQFF
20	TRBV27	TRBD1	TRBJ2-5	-	TGTGCCAGCAGTTTCCCACAGGGGAAGATTAAGAGACCCACCCAACTGCCCCAGTACTTC	CASSFPQGKIKRPTQLPQYF
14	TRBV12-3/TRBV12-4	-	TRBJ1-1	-	TGTGCCAGCAGTTTCGGGAGTGTCTACACTGAAGCTTTCTTT	CASSFGSVYTEAFF
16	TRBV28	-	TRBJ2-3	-	TGTGCCAGCAGTACGGCCGGGCCCAAGAGTACAGATACGCAGTATTTT	CASSTAGPKSTDTQYF
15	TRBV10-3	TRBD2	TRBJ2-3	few	TGTGCCATCAGCGGACTAGACCGTAGCACAGATACGCAGTATTTT	CAISGLDRSTDTQYF
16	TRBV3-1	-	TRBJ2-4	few	TGTGCCAGCAGCCAAGAAAGGGGCCTAGCCAAAAACATTCAGTACTTC	CASSQERGLAKNIQYF
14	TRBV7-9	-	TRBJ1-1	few	TGTGCCAGCAGCTTCCGGGACAAGAACACTGAAGCTTTCTTT	CASSFRDKNTEAFF
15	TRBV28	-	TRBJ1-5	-	TGTGCCAGCAGTTTAGTCGGGGGGATAAGTCAGCCCCAGCATTTT	CASSLVGGISQPQHF
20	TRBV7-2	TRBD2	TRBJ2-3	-	TGTGCCAGCAGCCCGGGACTAGCGGGGGGGTACGGGGTAAGCACAGATACGCAGTATTTT	CASSPGLAGGYGVSTDTQYF
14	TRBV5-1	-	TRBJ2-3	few	TGCGCCAGCAGCCAACGTCCAGGGGCAGATACGCAGTATTTT	CASSQRPGADTQYF
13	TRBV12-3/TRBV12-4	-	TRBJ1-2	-	TGTGCCAGCAGTTTAGAGGGGATGGGGGGCTACACCTTC	CASSLEGMGGYTF
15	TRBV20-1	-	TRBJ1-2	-	TGCAGTGCCAGACAGGTGGACACTGCTAACTATGGCTACACCTTC	CSARQVDTANYGYTF